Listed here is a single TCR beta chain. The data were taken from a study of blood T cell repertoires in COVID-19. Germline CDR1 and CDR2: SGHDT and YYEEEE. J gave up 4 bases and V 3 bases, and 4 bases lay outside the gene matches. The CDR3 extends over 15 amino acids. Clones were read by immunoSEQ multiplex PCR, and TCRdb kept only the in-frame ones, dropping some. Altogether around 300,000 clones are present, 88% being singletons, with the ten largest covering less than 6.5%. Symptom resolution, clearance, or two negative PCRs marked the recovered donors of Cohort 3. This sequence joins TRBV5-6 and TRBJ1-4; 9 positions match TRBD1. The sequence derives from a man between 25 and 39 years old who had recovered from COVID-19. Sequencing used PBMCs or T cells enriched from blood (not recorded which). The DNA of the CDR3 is TGTGCCAGCAGCTCCTGGACAGGGGTTAATGAAAAACTGTTTTTT. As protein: CASSSWTGVNEKLFF. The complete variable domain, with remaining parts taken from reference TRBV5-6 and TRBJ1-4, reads DAGVTQSPTHLIKTRGQQVTLRCSPKSGHDTVSWYQQALGQGPQFIFQYYEEEERQRGNFPDRFSGHQFPNYSSELNVNALLLGDSALYLCASSSWTGVNEKLFFGSGTQLSVL.